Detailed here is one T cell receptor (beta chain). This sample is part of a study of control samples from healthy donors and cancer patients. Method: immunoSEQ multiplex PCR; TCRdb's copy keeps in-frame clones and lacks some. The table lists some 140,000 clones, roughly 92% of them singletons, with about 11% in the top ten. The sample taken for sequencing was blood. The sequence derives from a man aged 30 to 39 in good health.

CDR3 DNA: TGCGCCAGCAGCCATTCCTTATTAGCGGGAGTAGAAGAGCAGTACTTC. It specifies CASSHSLLAGVEEQYF. J is TRBJ2-7 and V is TRBV4-1, with 9 bases lining up with TRBD2. Per germline, CDR1 MGHRA and CDR2 YSYEKL. The CDR3 is made up of 16 amino acids. The trim removed 3 bases at V and 7 bases at J, leaving 13 bases unmatched.